The table lists the clone carrying this T cell receptor (beta chain) with many counts. What it binds is unknown. One entry per CDR3 protein results from TCRdb running MiXCR on the 5' RACE reads. The top ten clones hold 2.6% of a sample with roughly 250,000 distinct CDR3 sequences, more than 9% of them seen once. This record belongs to a study of CD8 T cells in ankylosing spondylitis. Study-level points and caveats: For ankylosing spondylitis blood, a TCR beta motif of several highly homologous variants appeared characteristic. Within matched ankylosing spondylitis synovial fluid, disease-linked clones were reportedly significantly enriched.

Germline loops: CDR1 SGHRS, CDR2 YFSETQ. The J segment lost 2 bases and the V segment lost 3 bases, leaving 9 bases of the junction unmatched. The CDR3 runs 16 residues. This chain connects TRBV5-1 to TRBJ2-3; 7 nucleotides match TRBD2. Material for sequencing was blood, either unsorted or a sorted T cell fraction (not recorded which). This TCR was sampled from a male donor with ankylosing spondylitis or in good health (not recorded which). The CDR3 DNA sequence: TGCGCCAGCAGCTGGGGAAAAGCGGGGTTCACAGATACGCAGTATTTT. It codes for CASSWGKAGFTDTQYF.